These 12 T cell receptor beta chains share one sample of origin, sequenced in a study of T cells in Graves' hyperthyroidism and ophthalmopathy. Amplification of TCR beta CDR3 regions was performed using RNA transcripts as template. The TCR CDR3 first-round RT-PCR relied on the HTBI primer set. TCRdb re-called the multiplex PCR reads with MiXCR, one entry per CDR3 protein. The repertoire has around 300,000 distinct CDR3 sequences, roughly 19% of them found once; the top ten carry 35% to 40%. The sample comprised blood. The source of these receptors is a man aged 50-59 years with Graves' ophthalmopathy.

There are a few counts of this clonotype. The V and J genes are TRBV7-9 and TRBJ2-6, with D maybe TRBD2 (7 bases). V was trimmed by 5 bases and J by 4 bases, leaving 27 bases between them. CDR1 is SEHNR and CDR2 is FQNEAQ in the germline V gene (reference sequence). The CDR3 runs 20 residues. CDR3 DNA sequence: TGTGCCAGCAGCAACGAGCCAGGGGCGGGGGTTCGATACGGGGCCAACGTCCTGACTTTC. Translation: CASSNEPGAGVRYGANVLTF.

This sequence joins TRBV12-3 or TRBV12-4 and TRBJ2-3; 11 nucleotides line up with TRBD2. J lost 4 bases, V lost 6 bases, and 9 bases had no gene match. The CDR3 totals 16 residues. The chain's CDR3 is CASRPGTSGLPDTQYF. The CDR3 DNA is TGTGCCAGCAGACCTGGGACTAGCGGCTTACCAGATACGCAGTATTTT.

This clonotype was seen many times. This rearrangement joins TRBV5-8 to TRBJ2-3, with 7 bases identical to TRBD2. The J segment lost 3 bases and the V segment lost 3 bases, leaving 10 bases of the junction unmatched. The CDR3 spans 16 residues. The germline V gene encodes CDR1 SGHTS and CDR2 YDEGEE. CDR3 in DNA: TGTGCCAGCAGCTCTCAGCGGGGAGCTGCTACAGATACGCAGTATTTT. Translation gives CASSSQRGAATDTQYF.

The rearrangement joins TRBV29-1 to TRBJ2-3; a weak D match, TRBD2 (7 bases). Germline lookup yields CDR1 SQVTM and CDR2 ANQGSEA. The germline V and J ends were trimmed by 4 bases and 2 bases, with 13 bases remaining between them. The CDR3 runs 14 residues. This CDR3 reads CSVASRGATDTQYF. For the CDR3, the DNA is TGCAGCGTTGCTAGTCGGGGGGCCACAGATACGCAGTATTTT.

This clonotype was picked up many times. The genes are TRBV7-3 and TRBJ2-1, with a possible D match to TRBD2 (5 bases). Trimming shortened V by 4 bases and J by 8 bases, and 15 bases separated the two germline ends. CDR1 and CDR2 (germline): SGHTA, FQGTGA. The CDR3 sequence is 14 residues long. The CDR3 nucleotides are TGTGCCAGCAGCTCCAACCCCGCGCGGGATGAGCAGTTCTTC. Its protein product is CASSSNPARDEQFF.

This chain uses TRBV4-1 with TRBJ2-1; no reliable D call. Germline CDR1 is MGHRA and CDR2 is YSYEKL. Between the trimmed V and J ends, which lost 1 base and 6 bases, there was a span of 13 bases. The CDR3 is 15 amino acids. The CDR3 coding sequence is TGCGCCAGCAGCCAAGGACAATTGAAGGGCAATGAGCAGTTCTTC. Protein product: CASSQGQLKGNEQFF.

The sample holds a few counts of this clonotype. The chain couples TRBV18 to TRBJ2-7; 9 positions agree with TRBD2. The CDR3 has 13 residues. CDR1 and CDR2 (germline): KGHSH, LQKENI. With 3 bases clipped from V and 7 bases from J, the junction kept 4 bases outside the gene matches. The CDR3 is CASSPRLAEEQYF. The CDR3 DNA sequence: TGTGCCAGCTCACCGCGACTAGCGGAAGAGCAGTACTTC.

A few counts support this clonotype. This chain links TRBV7-9 with TRBJ1-1; 7 bases are a match to TRBD1. The V gene end was trimmed by 1 base and the J gene end by 3 bases; junction bases not matched to a gene: 11. Germline CDR1 and CDR2: SEHNR and FQNEAQ (reference sequence). The CDR3 runs 17 residues. CDR3 in DNA: TGTGCCAGCAGCTTAGGGGCCCGAGGGGGCGCGGACACTGAAGCTTTCTTT. Its protein product is CASSLGARGGADTEAFF.

This clonotype was picked up a small number of times. This chain connects TRBV20-1 to TRBJ1-2, with D perhaps matching TRBD1 (6 bases). Trimming shortened V by 1 base and J by 6 bases, and 12 bases separated the two germline ends. Germline CDR1 and CDR2: DFQATT and SNEGSKA (reference sequence). The CDR3 spans 13 residues. CDR3 loop: CSARVGRGDGYTF. CDR3 DNA: TGCAGTGCTAGAGTGGGCAGGGGTGATGGCTACACCTTC.

Only a few counts were recorded for this clonotype. This sequence joins TRBV28 and TRBJ2-7, with TRBD1 as a possible D gene (5 bases). Between the trimmed V and J ends, which lost 3 bases and 0 bases, there was a span of 15 bases. From germline, CDR1 is MDHEN and CDR2 SYDVKM. The CDR3 has 16 amino acids. CDR3 region: CASSLSSGANSYEQYF. CDR3 nucleotide sequence: TGTGCCAGCAGTTTGTCATCTGGGGCGAACTCCTACGAGCAGTACTTC.

The chain is built from TRBV5-5 and TRBJ2-3; 9 nucleotides align to TRBD2. Germline CDR1 and CDR2: SGHKS and YYEKEE (reference sequence). The CDR3 is 16 amino acids. V dropped 0 bases and J dropped 3; count of bases not matched to a gene: 5. Here the CDR3 DNA reads TGTGCCAGCAGCTTGGTAGTGAGCGGGGGGACAGATACGCAGTATTTT. It is translated as CASSLVVSGGTDTQYF. Combining the CDR3 with reference TRBV5-5 and TRBJ2-3 gives the whole variable domain DAGVTQSPTHLIKTRGQQVTLRCSPISGHKSVSWYQQVLGQGPQFIFQYYEKEERGRGNFPDRFSARQFPNYSSELNVNALLLGDSALYLCASSLVVSGGTDTQYFGPGTRLTVL.

This clonotype was observed at least ten times. The CDR3 here is CASSLGLAGGASSYEQYF. The CDR3, as DNA: TGTGCCAGCAGCTTAGGGCTAGCGGGAGGAGCCAGCTCCTACGAGCAGTACTTC. The rearrangement joins TRBV7-9 to TRBJ2-7; 11 nucleotides match TRBD2. After removal of 1 base from V and 0 bases from J, the junction contained 8 bases not matched to a gene. The CDR3 loop spans 18 amino acids. In germline, CDR1 is SEHNR, CDR2 FQNEAQ (reference sequence).